Presented here are 32 T cell receptor beta chains from one specimen sequenced in a study of cytomegalovirus exposure and HLA in healthy donors. PCR primers comprised 60 Vbeta and 13 Jbeta primers. Generated by immunoSEQ multiplex PCR, the TCRdb table keeps only in-frame clones and is missing some. The sample lists over 150,000 clones, 70% to 80% occurring once. The specimen was PBMCs. These receptors were taken from a man aged 35 to 55 in good health and CMV-seronegative.

The chain is built from TRBV7-2 and TRBJ2-3, with D maybe TRBD2 (6 bases). The CDR3 is 16 amino acids. Trimming stripped 1 base from V and 1 base from J, with 12 bases between. Germline assignment: CDR1 SGHTA and CDR2 FQGNSA. The CDR3: CASSLVFGRRTDTQYF. The CDR3 DNA sequence: TGTGCCAGCAGCTTAGTTTTCGGGAGACGCACAGATACGCAGTATTTT.

The chain combines TRBV4-3 with TRBJ2-7; tentative D call: TRBD1 (6 bases). Germline assignment: CDR1 LGHNA and CDR2 YSLEER. The CDR3 is 15 amino acids. V was trimmed by 0 bases and J by 7 bases, leaving 16 bases between them. The DNA for the CDR3 is TGCGCCAGCAGCCAAGATTTTAACAGGGTGAGGGAGCAGTACTTC. Its translation: CASSQDFNRVREQYF.

In nucleotides, the CDR3 is TGTGCCAGCAGCTTAGCGACTAGCGTGGATGAGCAGTTCTTC. It is translated as CASSLATSVDEQFF. This chain links TRBV7-8 with TRBJ2-1; 8 bases line up with TRBD2. The V and J ends lost 0 bases and 8 bases, in that order; junction bases with no gene match: 3. CDR3 length equals 14 residues. Germline assignment: CDR1 SGHVS and CDR2 FQNEAQ. The full variable domain, rest sourced from reference TRBV7-8 and TRBJ2-1, is GAGVSQSPRYKVAKRGQDVALRCDPISGHVSLFWYQQALGQGPEFLTYFQNEAQLDKSGLPSDRFFAERPEGSVSTLKIQRTQQEDSAVYLCASSLATSVDEQFFGPGTRLTVL.

The chain uses TRBV6-5 and TRBJ2-2; tentative D call: TRBD1 (5 bases). CDR3 length: 13 residues. CDR1 is MNHEY and CDR2 is SVGAGI in the germline V gene. Deletions cut 2 bases from V and 7 bases from J, with 8 bases between. The CDR3 spells CASSYAGFGELFF. For the CDR3, the DNA is TGTGCCAGCAGTTACGCAGGGTTCGGGGAGCTGTTTTTT.

The gene calls are TRBV28 and TRBJ2-1, with 11 bases matching TRBD2. V lost 4 bases to trimming and J lost 0 bases; unmatched junction nucleotides: 17. Germline V lookup: CDR1 MDHEN, CDR2 SYDVKM. The CDR3 loop spans 21 amino acids. The CDR3 spells CASSYPVDPTSGRRSYNEQFF. CDR3 sequence (DNA): TGTGCCAGCAGTTACCCTGTTGATCCCACTAGCGGGAGACGCTCCTACAATGAGCAGTTCTTC. Looking up the rest from reference TRBV28 and TRBJ2-1 gives the full variable domain: DVKVTQSSRYLVKRTGEKVFLECVQDMDHENMFWYRQDPGLGLRLIYFSYDVKMKEKGDIPEGYSVSREKKERFSLILESASTNQTSMYLCASSYPVDPTSGRRSYNEQFFGPGTRLTVL.

The genes are TRBV6-6 and TRBJ2-5; 9 positions agree with TRBD2. V shed 4 bases, J shed 0 bases, and the junction held 3 bases outside the gene matches. The CDR3 is 15 residues long. In germline, CDR1 is MNHNY, CDR2 SVGAGI (reference sequence). Here the CDR3 DNA reads TGTGCCAGCAGTTCCGGGACTAGCAACCAAGAGACCCAGTACTTC. Residues: CASSSGTSNQETQYF.

The V and J genes are TRBV6-5 and TRBJ2-7; D is undetermined. Germline CDR1 is MNHEY and CDR2 is SVGAGI. V was pared by 6 bases and J by 2 bases, with 11 bases between. The CDR3 spans 13 residues. CDR3 DNA sequence: TGTGCCAGCAGGTCGGAGAGTCCCTACGAGCAGTACTTC. Translated, it gives CASRSESPYEQYF.

This clone was observed a handful of times. The rearrangement uses TRBV7-2 and TRBJ2-1; D remains ambiguous. Germline values: CDR1 SGHTA, CDR2 FQGNSA. V was trimmed by 3 bases and J by 6 bases, leaving 6 bases between them. The CDR3 runs to 12 residues. CDR3 sequence reads: CASSFARNEQFF. In DNA form, the CDR3 reads TGTGCCAGCAGCTTTGCGCGCAATGAGCAGTTCTTC.

This clone was seen a handful of times. V gene TRBV27 combines with J gene TRBJ1-6, with D uncertain. Germline V gene data show CDR1 as MNHEY and CDR2 as SMNVEV (reference sequence). The CDR3 sequence is 15 residues long. Trimming took 3 bases from V and 6 from J, leaving 12 bases between them. Here the CDR3 reads CASSFLPPGNSPLHF. The CDR3 coding sequence is TGTGCCAGCAGTTTTTTGCCCCCGGGTAATTCACCCCTCCACTTT.

The genes are TRBV5-1 and TRBJ2-3, with D maybe TRBD1 (5 bases). Trimming cost V 0 bases and J 0 bases, with 14 bases left between them. The CDR3 is made up of 17 amino acids. Germline V lookup: CDR1 SGHRS, CDR2 YFSETQ. Written as DNA, the CDR3 is TGCGCCAGCAGCTTGGAACAGGTTGGCGGAAGCACAGATACGCAGTATTTT. It translates to CASSLEQVGGSTDTQYF.

The chain has TRBV27 and TRBJ2-3; unclear D gene. The CDR3 covers 12 residues. Trimming took off 8 bases at V and 6 bases at J, with 12 bases between the two ends. The germline V gene has CDR1 MNHEY and CDR2 SMNVEV (reference sequence). The CDR3 loop is CASSPPSDTQYF. CDR3 nucleotides: TGTGCCAGCTCCCCCCCATCCGATACGCAGTATTTT.

The CDR3 sequence: CASIGTSGTDTQYF. DNA of the CDR3: TGTGCCAGTATCGGGACTAGCGGTACAGATACGCAGTATTTT. The V gene is TRBV6-6, the J gene TRBJ2-3; TRBD2 aligns across 11 bases. Germline values: CDR1 MNHNY, CDR2 SVGAGI (reference sequence). The trim removed 9 bases at V and 3 bases at J, leaving 5 bases unmatched. This CDR3 has 14 amino acids.

This chain connects TRBV6-5 to TRBJ1-1; D not certain. This CDR3 contains 13 residues. V was pared by 6 bases and J by 5 bases, with 13 bases between. Germline CDR1 is MNHEY and CDR2 is SVGAGI. The CDR3 DNA reads TGTGCCAGCAGGCCTGGGCCCCGGACTGAAGCTTTCTTT. Translated: CASRPGPRTEAFF.

The V gene is TRBV5-6, the J gene TRBJ2-1; D might be TRBD2 (5 bases). Germline V gene lookup returns CDR1 SGHDT and CDR2 YYEEEE. The V gene lost 0 bases and the J gene lost 4 bases, with 14 bases spanning the gap. There are 16 residues in the CDR3. The DNA of the CDR3 is TGTGCCAGCAGCTTGGAGTTAGCGAGGGAATACAATGAGCAGTTCTTC. Translating it yields CASSLELAREYNEQFF. Full variable domain (remainder filled in from reference TRBV5-6 and TRBJ2-1): DAGVTQSPTHLIKTRGQQVTLRCSPKSGHDTVSWYQQALGQGPQFIFQYYEEEERQRGNFPDRFSGHQFPNYSSELNVNALLLGDSALYLCASSLELAREYNEQFFGPGTRLTVL.

The V call is TRBV18, the J call TRBJ2-1; TRBD2 is a possible D gene (6 bases). The CDR3 is 14 residues long. The germline V and J ends were trimmed by 8 bases and 6 bases, with 17 bases remaining between them. CDR1 is KGHSH and CDR2 is LQKENI in the germline V gene. CDR3: CASQGRRDSNEQFF. In DNA, the CDR3 is TGTGCCAGCCAGGGCCGGCGGGACTCCAATGAGCAGTTCTTC.

The chain has TRBV10-3 and TRBJ2-1; 7 nucleotides line up with TRBD2. The V gene's germline CDR1 is ENHRY and CDR2 SYGVKD. The CDR3 is 16 residues long. Trimming at V came to 6 bases and at J to 3 bases, leaving 11 bases not matched to a gene. The CDR3 loop reads CAIRAASGEDYNEQFF. CDR3 nucleotide sequence: TGTGCCATCAGAGCCGCTAGCGGAGAGGACTACAATGAGCAGTTCTTC.

The V gene is TRBV6-5, the J gene TRBJ1-5, with a weak D call TRBD1 (5 bases). CDR3 size: 13 residues. CDR1 is MNHEY, CDR2 SVGAGI, per germline. V lost 5 bases and J lost 3, with 8 bases in between. The CDR3 reads CASSDGHNQPQHF. For the CDR3, the DNA is TGTGCCAGCAGTGACGGACACAATCAGCCCCAGCATTTT.

Regarding this clone: The junction departs from the called germline gene at one end, perhaps through a read error. The chain couples TRBV28 to TRBJ2-7; 8 bases align to TRBD1. Germline assignment: CDR1 MDHEN and CDR2 SYDVKM. The CDR3 covers 14 residues. The CDR3 coding sequence is TGTGCCAGCAGGACCAGGGGGCCCTCCTCCGAGCAGTACTTC. Its protein product is CASRTRGPSSEQYF.

The rearrangement uses TRBV5-1 and TRBJ2-1; 8 bases align to TRBD2. With V trimmed by 5 bases and J by 2 bases, 6 bases remained unmatched. CDR3 length: 15 residues. Germline values: CDR1 SGHRS, CDR2 YFSETQ. This chain's CDR3 is CASRPTSETYNEQFF. CDR3 nucleotides: TGCGCCAGCAGGCCGACTAGCGAAACCTACAATGAGCAGTTCTTC.

V is TRBV28 and J is TRBJ2-1; D not certain. V dropped 5 bases and J dropped 9 bases, with 14 bases sitting between them. The CDR3 has 13 residues. Germline V gene sequence: CDR1 MDHEN, CDR2 SYDVKM. The CDR3 bases are TGTGCCAGCAGTCCCATAGTTTTTCTTGAGCAGTTCTTC. Protein: CASSPIVFLEQFF.

This sequence joins TRBV5-1 and TRBJ2-7; TRBD1 agrees at 8 bases. After removal of 4 bases from V and 4 bases from J, the junction contained 7 bases not matched to a gene. The CDR3 covers 14 residues. Germline V gives CDR1 SGHRS, CDR2 YFSETQ. CDR3: CASSIGTGVYEQYF. CDR3 nucleotide sequence: TGCGCCAGCAGCATTGGGACAGGCGTATACGAGCAGTACTTC. The whole variable domain, filled in from reference TRBV5-1 and TRBJ2-7, reads KAGVTQTPRYLIKTRGQQVTLSCSPISGHRSVSWYQQTPGQGLQFLFEYFSETQRNKGNFPGRFSGRQFSNSRSEMNVSTLELGDSALYLCASSIGTGVYEQYFGPGTRLTVT.

The genes are TRBV6-5 and TRBJ1-2; tentative D call: TRBD1 (5 bases). CDR3 size: 11 residues. CDR1 MNHEY and CDR2 SVGAGI come from the germline V gene. V gave up 11 bases and J gave up 8 bases, with 15 bases separating them. The DNA of the CDR3 is TGTGCCTCCTCAGCAGGGCTAGGCTACACCTTC. As protein: CASSAGLGYTF.

This rearrangement joins TRBV11-2 to TRBJ1-2, with 11 bases matching TRBD1. Trimming cost V 2 bases and J 3 bases; bases outside gene matches: 5. The CDR3 spans 16 residues. Looked up from germline, CDR1 is SGHAT and CDR2 is FQNNGV. In DNA, the CDR3 is TGTGCCAGCAGCTTAACCGGGACAGGGGGAGACTATGGCTACACCTTC. Residues: CASSLTGTGGDYGYTF.

As DNA, the CDR3 is TGTGCCAGCAGTGAGACAGAAAAACTGTTTTTT. This sequence encodes CASSETEKLFF. The chain employs TRBV2 and TRBJ1-4; D not resolved. Germline V gene sequence: CDR1 SNHLY, CDR2 FYNNEI. CDR3 length equals 11 residues. The V gene lost 3 bases and the J gene lost 8 bases, with 4 bases spanning the gap.

The table lists this clone with a count of one. CDR3 sequence: CASSGRESSYEQYF. CDR3 nucleotide sequence: TGTGCCAGCAGCGGCCGGGAGTCCTCCTACGAGCAGTACTTC. The chain recombines TRBV9 with TRBJ2-7, with D possibly being TRBD2 (6 bases). Trimming took off 3 bases at V and 0 bases at J, with 10 bases between the two ends. There are 14 residues in the CDR3. CDR1 and CDR2 (germline): SGDLS, YYNGEE.

This clone was recorded a few times. J is TRBJ2-3 and V is TRBV6-1, with D possibly matching TRBD1 (6 bases). Germline CDR1 MNHNS, CDR2 SASEGT. The CDR3 extends over 13 amino acids. Trimming left V 6 bases short and J 4 bases short, with 11 bases between. In nucleotides, the CDR3 is TGTGCCAGCAGGAATACAGGGCCAGATACGCAGTATTTT. It specifies CASRNTGPDTQYF.

The CDR3 loop is CASRSRQGTPDNEQFF. CDR3 sequence (DNA): TGTGCCAGCAGATCTCGACAGGGGACCCCAGACAATGAGCAGTTCTTC. V usage is TRBV27 and J usage is TRBJ2-1, with 8 bases aligning to TRBD1. The V gene's germline CDR1 is MNHEY and CDR2 SMNVEV (reference sequence). CDR3 length: 16 residues. V shed 6 bases and J 5 bases; nucleotides not matched to a gene: 12.

The rearrangement links TRBV5-1 to TRBJ2-1, with 13 bases matching TRBD2. The V and J ends lost 1 base and 7 bases, in that order; junction bases with no gene match: 5. Germline V gives CDR1 SGHRS, CDR2 YFSETQ. CDR3 size: 16 residues. The CDR3 DNA reads TGCGCCAGCAGCTTGACCCGGACTAGCGGGAGTAATGAGCAGTTCTTC. Translating it yields CASSLTRTSGSNEQFF.

The chain is built from TRBV30 and TRBJ2-7; possible D gene TRBD2, 5 bases. This CDR3 contains 13 residues. Germline CDR1 reads GTSNPN; CDR2 reads SVGIG (reference sequence). Trimming left V 1 base short and J 4 bases short, with 11 bases between. The CDR3 reads CAWSGRRGYEQYF. The CDR3 region has the DNA TGTGCCTGGAGTGGAAGGAGAGGGTACGAGCAGTACTTC.

V is TRBV28 and J is TRBJ1-5; 7 positions match TRBD1. Losses at the gene ends were 5 bases for V and 2 bases for J; bases not matched to a gene: 6. There are 15 residues in the CDR3. Germline lookup yields CDR1 MDHEN and CDR2 SYDVKM. CDR3 residues: CASSPLDRGNQPQHF. In DNA, the CDR3 is TGTGCCAGCAGTCCTTTAGACAGGGGCAATCAGCCCCAGCATTTT.

This chain connects TRBV6-5 to TRBJ2-7, with TRBD1 matching 8 bases. In germline, CDR1 is MNHEY, CDR2 SVGAGI. V lost 7 bases, J lost 4 bases, and 9 bases stayed unmatched. This CDR3 contains 14 residues. CDR3 DNA: TGTGCCAGCAAACCGGGACAGGCAAATTACGAGCAGTACTTC. As protein: CASKPGQANYEQYF.

This chain joins TRBV27 and TRBJ1-5; 7 bases match TRBD1. J gave up 3 bases and V 5 bases, and 10 bases lay outside the gene matches. The length of the CDR3 is 16 residues. Germline-derived CDR1 and CDR2 are MNHEY and SMNVEV (reference sequence). The CDR3 is CASSPTTTGHNQPQHF. For the CDR3, the DNA is TGTGCCAGCAGTCCAACAACGACAGGGCACAATCAGCCCCAGCATTTT.